The present T cell receptor (beta chain) was sequenced within a study of Graves' ophthalmopathy and Graves' hyperthyroidism. Study-wide context: No ophthalmopathy within 18 months of follow-up signified stable hyperthyroidism.

Included hyperthyroidism patients were aged 18 to 65 and newly diagnosed (under 2 months' duration). RNA transcripts yielded amplified TCR beta CDR3 regions. The workflow started with a first-round RT-PCR run with HTBI primers and then moved on to a second-round multiplex PCR. TCRdb re-analysed the multiplex PCR reads in MiXCR, keeping a single row per CDR3 protein. The sample has over a million distinct CDR3 sequences; about two fifths are singletons. Study-wide results and caveats: In blood, most expanded thyroid clonotypes above 0.001 frequency were also detected. Distinction of ophthalmopathy from stable hyperthyroidism by a 13-signature model reached nearly 90% sensitivity and 75% to 84% specificity.

V lost 2 bases and J 3 bases, leaving 7 bases between the germline ends. The CDR3 loop spans 14 amino acids. Germline CDR1 and CDR2: MNHEY and SVGAGI. In regard to this clonotype: Its antigen is as yet unknown.

The specimen sequenced was peripheral blood or thyroid tissue (not recorded which). This chain uses TRBV6-5 with TRBJ2-2, with D hard to call. The TCR originated in an adult man with Graves' hyperthyroidism. CDR3 nucleotide sequence: TGTGCCAGCAGTTACGTTCGGCACACCGGGGAGCTGTTTTTT. This sequence encodes CASSYVRHTGELFF.